Reported below is one TCR beta chain. As yet, its antigen is unknown. The data are from a study of T cells after yellow fever vaccination. On the study more broadly: For low cell numbers, libraries were made with SMART-Seq v4 Ultra Low Input. Whole-study results and caveats: A limited proportion of clonotypes was detected within both the CD4 and CD8 compartments. It was a weaker secondary response, yet one that peaked faster, at day 5 versus 15.

Germline CDR1 and CDR2: SQVTM and ANQGSEA. The CDR3 sequence is 14 residues long. With V trimmed by 6 bases and J by 8 bases, 9 bases remained unmatched. Generation of TCR cDNA used 5'RACE template switching (which added a universal primer site and UMIs). TCRdb re-analysed the 5' RACE reads in MiXCR, keeping a single row per CDR3 protein. The data hold hundreds of thousands of distinct CDR3 sequences, with 3% to 4.5% observed a single time. V gene TRBV29-1 combines with J gene TRBJ2-1, with 11 bases identical to TRBD2. This clonotype was sampled from a man younger than 30 who received the YFV17D yellow fever vaccine. The specimen comprised PBMCs, sampled on the day of the yellow fever booster vaccination. The CDR3 DNA is TGCAGCGTCGTAACTAGCGGGGGAAGGTATGAGCAGTTCTTC. As protein: CSVVTSGGRYEQFF.